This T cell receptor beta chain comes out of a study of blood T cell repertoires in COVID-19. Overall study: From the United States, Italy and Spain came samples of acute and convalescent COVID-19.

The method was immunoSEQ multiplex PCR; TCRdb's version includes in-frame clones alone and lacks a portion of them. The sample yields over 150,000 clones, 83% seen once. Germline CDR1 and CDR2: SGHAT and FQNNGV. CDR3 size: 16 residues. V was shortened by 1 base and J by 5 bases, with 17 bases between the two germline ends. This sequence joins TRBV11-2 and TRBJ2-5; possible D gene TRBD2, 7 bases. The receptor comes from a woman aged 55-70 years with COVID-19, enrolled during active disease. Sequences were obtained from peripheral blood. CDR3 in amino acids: CASSLVGGGLRETQYF. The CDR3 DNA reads TGTGCCAGCAGCTTAGTGGGGGGGGGCCTTCGGGAGACCCAGTACTTC.